The rows below give T cell receptor beta chains drawn from one sample of a study of blood T cell repertoires in COVID-19. Measured with immunoSEQ multiplex PCR; TCRdb has only the in-frame clones, and not every one. Among about 140,000 clones listed, 80% to 85% were seen once. Source material: PBMCs or T cells enriched from blood (not recorded which). The source of these receptors is a man aged 35 to 55 with acute COVID-19. Each CDR3 is given with its conserved first and last residue. A D gene is named only where the DNA matches it firmly. Clone size appears in some rows only: once, few, many, or a class for an expanded clone.

CASSPTKGNEQYF	TGTGCCAGCAGTCCTACTAAAGGCAACGAGCAGTACTTC	TRBJ2-7	NA	TRBV6-6	NA
CASSIHLAGPENIQYF	TGTGCCAGTAGTATCCACCTAGCGGGGCCTGAAAACATTCAGTACTTC	TRBJ2-4	TRBD2	TRBV19	NA
CASSRTGGAESGNTIYF	TGTGCCAGCAGTCGCACAGGGGGCGCCGAGTCTGGAAACACCATATATTTT	TRBJ1-3	TRBD1	TRBV9	once
CASSLGSGQGGTDTQYF	TGTGCCAGCAGTTTAGGAAGCGGACAGGGAGGTACAGATACGCAGTATTTT	TRBJ2-3	TRBD1	TRBV28	NA
CASSHTNRFQTGGPVQEKLFF	TGTGCCAGTTCACACACCAACAGGTTCCAAACCGGGGGGCCAGTACAGGAAAAACTGTTTTTT	TRBJ1-4	NA	TRBV19	NA
CAWSVRRGNLNEKLFF	TGTGCCTGGAGTGTACGTAGGGGCAACCTAAATGAAAAACTGTTTTTT	TRBJ1-4	NA	TRBV30	NA
CASSMGQLEAFF	TGTGCCAGTAGTATGGGACAGCTTGAAGCTTTCTTT	TRBJ1-1	TRBD1	TRBV19	NA
CASSLDPGPLDTQYF	TGTGCCAGCAGCTTAGATCCAGGCCCACTGGATACGCAGTATTTT	TRBJ2-3	NA	TRBV7-9	NA
CASRSGGTPVEQFF	TGTGCCAGTAGAAGCGGGGGGACTCCCGTTGAGCAGTTCTTC	TRBJ2-1	TRBD2	TRBV28	NA
CASSSLGGQGNTEAFF	TGTGCCAGCAGCTCCTTAGGGGGACAGGGGAACACTGAAGCTTTCTTT	TRBJ1-1	TRBD1	TRBV28	NA
CASSRGQDGYTF	TGTGCCAGCAGTCGAGGACAGGATGGCTACACCTTC	TRBJ1-2	TRBD1	TRBV27	NA
CASSLDLGQGYYGYTF	TGTGCCAGCAGCTTGGACCTAGGACAGGGCTACTATGGCTACACCTTC	TRBJ1-2	TRBD1	TRBV5-4	NA
CASSHNPGQRDYGYTF	TGCGCCAGCAGCCATAACCCGGGACAAAGGGACTATGGCTACACCTTC	TRBJ1-2	NA	TRBV4-1	once
CASSLAGPYEQYF	TGTGCCAGCAGCTTAGCAGGGCCCTACGAGCAGTACTTC	TRBJ2-7	NA	TRBV11-2	NA
CATSRGGPGTQYF	TGTGCCACCAGCAGAGGCGGTCCGGGAACGCAGTATTTT	TRBJ2-3	NA	TRBV15	few
CASSIRDTSYEQYF	TGTGCCAGCAGTATCCGGGACACCAGCTACGAGCAGTACTTC	TRBJ2-7	NA	TRBV6-5	NA
CASSSGQPINTEAFF	TGTGCCAGCAGCTCCGGACAGCCGATAAACACTGAAGCTTTCTTT	TRBJ1-1	NA	TRBV7-8	NA
CASSQETRTGAFF	TGTGCCAGCAGCCAAGAGACTAGGACAGGAGCTTTCTTT	TRBJ1-1	TRBD1	TRBV3-1/TRBV3-2	NA
CASSPGGAYNSPLHF	TGTGCCAGCAGTCCCGGAGGGGCCTATAATTCACCCCTCCACTTT	TRBJ1-6	NA	TRBV28	NA
CASSSRGGAFNSPLHF	TGCGCCAGCAGCAGCCGAGGGGGGGCATTTAATTCACCCCTCCACTTT	TRBJ1-6	NA	TRBV5-1	few
CASSVLEGSNQPQHF	TGTGCCAGCAGTGTTCTTGAGGGAAGCAATCAGCCCCAGCATTTT	TRBJ1-5	NA	TRBV2	NA
CASSPYNNNEKLFF	TGTGCCAGCAGCCCGTACAACAATAATGAAAAACTGTTTTTT	TRBJ1-4	NA	TRBV7-2	NA
CASSVGGSYEQYF	TGTGCCAGCAGCGTAGGAGGCTCCTACGAGCAGTACTTC	TRBJ2-7	NA	TRBV9	NA
CASTQTGGVVYEQYF	TGTGCCAGCACCCAAACGGGGGGCGTTGTCTACGAGCAGTACTTC	TRBJ2-7	NA	TRBV7-2	NA
CASSITDNSPLHF	TGTGCCAGCAGCATTACGGATAATTCACCCCTCCACTTT	TRBJ1-6	NA	TRBV2	NA
CATSASGQGGTEAFF	TGTGCCACCAGTGCCTCCGGACAGGGTGGTACTGAAGCTTTCTTT	TRBJ1-1	TRBD1	TRBV24-1	NA
CASSQDTRGNSPLHF	TGCGCCAGCAGCCAAGATACCAGGGGGAATTCACCCCTCCACTTT	TRBJ1-6	TRBD1	TRBV4-3	few
CASSVDPTSGDYNEQFF	TGTGCCAGCAGCGTAGACCCGACTAGCGGGGATTACAATGAGCAGTTCTTC	TRBJ2-1	TRBD2	TRBV9	NA
CASSLNRGSYNSPLHF	TGTGCCAGCAGCTTAAACAGGGGCTCCTATAATTCACCCCTCCACTTT	TRBJ1-6	TRBD1	TRBV5-8	NA
CASSSGTGGGNTIYF	TGTGCCAGCAGCTCCGGGACAGGGGGCGGAAACACCATATATTTT	TRBJ1-3	TRBD1	TRBV11-2	few
CASSLKRGMMSRMNTEAFF	TGTGCCAGCAGCTTAAAAAGGGGCATGATGAGCCGGATGAACACTGAAGCTTTCTTT	TRBJ1-1	NA	TRBV7-2	few
CASSPGQENTEAFF	TGCGCCAGCAGCCCCGGACAGGAGAACACTGAAGCTTTCTTT	TRBJ1-1	TRBD1	TRBV5-1	NA
CSASGQGDRSGANVLTF	TGCAGTGCTAGTGGGCAGGGGGATCGCTCTGGGGCCAACGTCCTGACTTTC	TRBJ2-6	TRBD1	TRBV20-1	NA
CASSIGGGSTDTQYF	TGTGCCAGTAGTATAGGCGGGGGGAGCACAGATACGCAGTATTTT	TRBJ2-3	TRBD2	TRBV19	NA
CASSFIGQRGEKLFF	TGCGCCAGCAGCTTCATCGGACAAAGAGGTGAAAAACTGTTTTTT	TRBJ1-4	NA	TRBV5-1	NA
CASSSSGGMYNYGYTF	TGTGCCAGCAGCTCGTCAGGGGGGATGTATAACTATGGCTACACCTTC	TRBJ1-2	TRBD1	TRBV5-4	NA
CASSGGEEQAGQPQHF	TGTGCCAGCAGCGGGGGGGAGGAACAGGCCGGTCAGCCCCAGCATTTT	TRBJ1-5	NA	TRBV21-1	NA
CASSVREGETQYF	TGTGCCAGCAGCGTACGGGAAGGAGAGACCCAGTACTTC	TRBJ2-5	NA	TRBV9	NA
CASSFGLASTDTQYF	TGTGCCAGCAGCTTCGGACTAGCTAGCACAGATACGCAGTATTTT	TRBJ2-3	TRBD2	TRBV7-2	NA
CASSPSGSGGAYEQYF	TGTGCCAGCTCACCGAGCGGGAGTGGGGGGGCCTACGAGCAGTACTTC	TRBJ2-7	TRBD2	TRBV18	NA
CCANGGGATDTQYF	TGCTGCGCCAACGGGGGGGGCGCCACAGATACGCAGTATTTT	TRBJ2-3	TRBD2	TRBV29-1	NA
CASRSFNSPLHF	TGTGCCAGCAGGTCTTTTAATTCACCCCTCCACTTT	TRBJ1-6	NA	TRBV6-5	NA
CASSVTPLNTDTQYF	TGTGCCAGCAGCGTAACTCCACTGAACACAGATACGCAGTATTTT	TRBJ2-3	NA	TRBV9	once
CASSRGTGEASYNEQFF	TGTGCCAGCAGCCGGGGAACGGGAGAGGCGTCCTACAATGAGCAGTTCTTC	TRBJ2-1	NA	TRBV5-4	NA
CASSGRGLAGTGELFF	TGTGCCAGCAGCGGACGGGGACTAGCGGGGACCGGGGAGCTGTTTTTT	TRBJ2-2	TRBD2	TRBV7-6	NA
CASSELGRGNTGELFF	TGTGCCAGCAGTGAATTGGGAAGGGGAAACACCGGGGAGCTGTTTTTT	TRBJ2-2	NA	TRBV6-1	NA
CASSVEWEAGNEQFF	TGTGCCAGCAGCGTAGAGTGGGAGGCTGGAAATGAGCAGTTCTTC	TRBJ2-1	NA	TRBV9	few
CSVAGGSGNTIYF	TGCAGCGTCGCCGGGGGATCTGGAAACACCATATATTTT	TRBJ1-3	NA	TRBV29-1	NA
CASSLGGEQYNEQFF	TGTGCCAGCAGTTTGGGCGGGGAACAATACAATGAGCAGTTCTTC	TRBJ2-1	NA	TRBV28	NA
CASSRTSGNEQFF	TGCGCCAGCAGCCGGACTAGCGGGAATGAGCAGTTCTTC	TRBJ2-1	TRBD2	TRBV5-1	few
CASSEPEVSSYNSPLHF	TGCGCCAGCAGTGAGCCAGAAGTAAGCTCCTATAATTCACCCCTCCACTTT	TRBJ1-6	NA	TRBV10-2	NA
CASSLGGGYYEQYF	TGTGCCAGCAGCTTAGGAGGAGGGTACTACGAGCAGTACTTC	TRBJ2-7	NA	TRBV7-2	NA